The rows below give T cell receptor beta chains drawn from one sample of a study of T cells after yellow fever vaccination. One entry per CDR3 protein, called by TCRdb with MiXCR from the 5' RACE reads. Among some 340,000 distinct CDR3 sequences listed, approximately 4% were seen once. Sequencing was performed on PBMCs, taken 5 days after the yellow fever booster vaccination. The receptors come from a man in his late teens or twenties who received the YFV17D yellow fever vaccine. Both conserved end residues are trimmed from each CDR3. Fields, in order: CDR3 length, J gene, V gene, CDR3 protein.

13	TRBJ2-5	TRBV3-1	ASSQEMLYQETQY
11	TRBJ2-5	TRBV7-2	ASSRSVTETQY
12	TRBJ2-4	TRBV7-8	ASSFSEAKNIQY
13	TRBJ1-2	TRBV28	ASSHPTPGQGAGT
15	TRBJ1-5	TRBV5-5	ASSPGQGSGFNQPQH
12	TRBJ1-1	TRBV5-5	ASSLQAANTEAF
15	TRBJ2-5	TRBV12-3/TRBV12-4	ASSPPPGQGAHETQY
12	TRBJ1-2	TRBV5-1	ASRDWEATYGYT
12	TRBJ1-4	TRBV6-5	ASSPDRINEKLF
15	TRBJ2-3	TRBV6-2/TRBV6-3	ASSYSRQGARTDTQY
13	TRBJ1-2	TRBV5-1	ASSLDIPRSYGYT
10	TRBJ1-2	TRBV12-3/TRBV12-4	ASSFQNYGYT
10	TRBJ2-1	TRBV7-2	ASSLVEDFQF
13	TRBJ1-6	TRBV5-1	ASSLGRPNNSPLH
13	TRBJ1-2	TRBV28	ASSSGQGFNYGYT
13	TRBJ1-4	TRBV7-9	ASSLRDSGNEKLF
13	TRBJ2-5	TRBV3-1	ASSLQRGEGETQY
14	TRBJ1-1	TRBV27	ASSLRSWQANTEAF
15	TRBJ2-4	TRBV4-3	ASSQDHPSGGGTIQY
14	TRBJ2-7	TRBV18	ASSPPGTGVLYEQY
10	TRBJ1-1	TRBV28	ASSPGDTEAF
12	TRBJ2-3	TRBV20-1	SAYAGLGADTQY
11	TRBJ1-5	TRBV2	ASSPLERQPQH
15	TRBJ2-1	TRBV5-1	ASSTGLGQNSYNEQF
15	TRBJ2-1	TRBV27	ASSLSSSGGAKNEQF
11	TRBJ2-1	TRBV12-3/TRBV12-4	ASVRQGNNEQF